This TCR beta chain was sequenced in a study of CD8+ T cells in alopecia areata. In each case, RNA was isolated and then reverse transcribed into cDNA as the sequencing template. Sequenced by immunoSEQ multiplex PCR; TCRdb stores in-frame clones only, minus some. The data contain 110,000 to 150,000 clones, under 60% of them singletons. Peripheral blood and lesional scalp punch biopsies came from alopecia areata patients. The V and J ends lost 6 bases and 4 bases respectively, with 15 bases between them. The CDR3 extends over 14 amino acids. CDR1 MGHDK and CDR2 SYGVNS come from the germline V gene. The sequencing used CD4+ T cells sorted from blood, collected at week 0. This sequence originates from a human donor with alopecia areata. This chain connects TRBV25-1 to TRBJ1-2, with D hard to call. This chain's CDR3 is CASSLFGPLYGYTF. The DNA of the CDR3 is TGTGCCAGCAGCTTATTTGGTCCCCTCTATGGCTACACCTTC.